At least ten counts were recorded for the clone carrying this T cell receptor beta chain. Antigen specificity is unknown. The data are from a study of molecular identifiers for immune sequencing clone quantification. Trimming shortened V by 5 bases and J by 0 bases, and 21 bases separated the two germline ends. This CDR3 has 18 residues. One entry per CDR3 protein, called by TCRdb with MiXCR from the PCR reads. The table includes around 82,000 distinct CDR3 sequences, around 20% detected once. Study findings and constraints: Clones that had above 20 RNA copies took up over 99% of effector molecules but under 1% in naive cells.

V and J are TRBV12-3 or TRBV12-4 and TRBJ2-3; D is unresolved. What was sequenced was naive CD8+ T cells from blood, with Jurkat cell RNA spiked in. Subset given: FACS-sorted CD8+CD4-CCR7+CD45RA+ naive T cells. The receptor's source is a human donor in good health. Some libraries in this study had Jurkat cell RNA spiked in. CDR3: CASSPSFGGEASTDTQYF. In DNA form, the CDR3 reads TGTGCCAGCAGTCCTTCTTTTGGTGGAGAAGCTAGCACAGATACGCAGTATTTT.